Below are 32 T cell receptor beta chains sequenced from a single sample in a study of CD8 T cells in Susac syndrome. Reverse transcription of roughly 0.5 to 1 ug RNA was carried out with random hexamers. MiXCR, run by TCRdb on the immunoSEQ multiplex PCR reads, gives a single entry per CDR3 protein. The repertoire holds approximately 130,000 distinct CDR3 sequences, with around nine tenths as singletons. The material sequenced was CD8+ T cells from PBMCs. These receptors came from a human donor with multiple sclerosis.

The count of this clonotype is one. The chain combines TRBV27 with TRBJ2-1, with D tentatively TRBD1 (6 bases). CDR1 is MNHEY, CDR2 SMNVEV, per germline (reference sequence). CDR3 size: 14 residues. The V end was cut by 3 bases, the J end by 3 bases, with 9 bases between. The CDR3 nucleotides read TGTGCCAGCAGTTTCCTGGACAGCTACAATGAGCAGTTCTTC. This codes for CASSFLDSYNEQFF.

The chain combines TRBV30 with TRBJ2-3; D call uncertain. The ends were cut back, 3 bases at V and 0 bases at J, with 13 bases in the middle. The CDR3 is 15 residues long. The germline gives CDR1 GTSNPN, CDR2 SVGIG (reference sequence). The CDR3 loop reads CAWSDLEKSTDTQYF. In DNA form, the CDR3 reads TGTGCCTGGAGCGACCTAGAGAAGAGCACAGATACGCAGTATTTT.

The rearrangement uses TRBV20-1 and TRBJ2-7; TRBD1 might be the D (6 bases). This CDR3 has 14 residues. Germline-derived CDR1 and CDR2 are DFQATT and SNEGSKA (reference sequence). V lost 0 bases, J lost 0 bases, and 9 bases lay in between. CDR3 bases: TGCAGTGCTAGAGAAGACAGGAGCTCCTACGAGCAGTACTTC. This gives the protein CSAREDRSSYEQYF.

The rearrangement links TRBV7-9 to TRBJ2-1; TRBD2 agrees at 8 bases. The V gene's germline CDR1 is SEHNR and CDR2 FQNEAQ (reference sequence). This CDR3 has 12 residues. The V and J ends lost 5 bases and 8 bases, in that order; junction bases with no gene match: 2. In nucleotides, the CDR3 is TGTGCCAGCAGCAAGACTAGCGATGAGCAGTTCTTC. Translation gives CASSKTSDEQFF.

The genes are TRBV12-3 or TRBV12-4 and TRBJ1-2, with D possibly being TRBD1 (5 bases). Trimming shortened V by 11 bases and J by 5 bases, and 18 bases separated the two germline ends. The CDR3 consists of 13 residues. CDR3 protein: CASRGGIGYGYTF. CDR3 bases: TGTGCCTCTCGGGGGGGGATTGGGTATGGCTACACCTTC.

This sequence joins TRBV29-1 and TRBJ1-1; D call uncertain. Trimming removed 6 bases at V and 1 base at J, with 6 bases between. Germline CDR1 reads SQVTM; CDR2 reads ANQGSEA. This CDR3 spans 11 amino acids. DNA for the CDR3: TGCAGCGTACGACAGAACACTGAAGCTTTCTTT. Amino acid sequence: CSVRQNTEAFF.

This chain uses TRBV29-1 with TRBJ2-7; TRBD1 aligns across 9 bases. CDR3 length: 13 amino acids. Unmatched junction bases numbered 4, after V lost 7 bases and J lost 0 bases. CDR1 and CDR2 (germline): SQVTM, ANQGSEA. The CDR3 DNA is TGCAGCGGGAGGGACAGGGACTCCTACGAGCAGTACTTC. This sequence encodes CSGRDRDSYEQYF.

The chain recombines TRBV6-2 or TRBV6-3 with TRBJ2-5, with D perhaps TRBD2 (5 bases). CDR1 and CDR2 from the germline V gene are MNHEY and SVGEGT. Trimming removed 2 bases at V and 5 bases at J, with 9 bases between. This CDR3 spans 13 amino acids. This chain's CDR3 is CASSYLAGETQYF. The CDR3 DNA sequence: TGTGCCAGCAGTTACCTAGCAGGCGAGACCCAGTACTTC.

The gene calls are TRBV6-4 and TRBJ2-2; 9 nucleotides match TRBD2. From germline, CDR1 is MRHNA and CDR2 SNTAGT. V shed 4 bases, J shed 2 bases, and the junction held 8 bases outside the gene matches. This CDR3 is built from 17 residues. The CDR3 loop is CASSGSSGSENTGELFF. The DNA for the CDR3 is TGTGCCAGCAGTGGTAGTAGCGGGAGTGAAAACACCGGGGAGCTGTTTTTT.

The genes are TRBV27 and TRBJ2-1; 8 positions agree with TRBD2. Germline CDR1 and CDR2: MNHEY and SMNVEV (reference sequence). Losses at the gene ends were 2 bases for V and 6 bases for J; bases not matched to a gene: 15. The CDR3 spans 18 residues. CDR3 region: CASSLRAHSGKIFNEQFF. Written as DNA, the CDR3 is TGTGCCAGCAGTTTAAGGGCTCATAGCGGGAAAATCTTCAATGAGCAGTTCTTC.

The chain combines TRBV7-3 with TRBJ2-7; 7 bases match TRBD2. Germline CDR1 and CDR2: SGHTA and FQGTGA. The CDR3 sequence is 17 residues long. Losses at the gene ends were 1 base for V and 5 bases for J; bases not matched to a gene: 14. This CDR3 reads CASSLIPLGEGRHEQYF. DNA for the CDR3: TGTGCCAGCAGCTTAATCCCCCTGGGGGAGGGCAGGCACGAGCAGTACTTC.

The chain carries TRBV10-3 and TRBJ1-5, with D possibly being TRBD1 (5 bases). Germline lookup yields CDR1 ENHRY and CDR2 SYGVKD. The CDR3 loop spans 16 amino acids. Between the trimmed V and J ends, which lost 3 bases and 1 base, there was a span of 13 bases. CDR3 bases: TGTGCCATCAGTGAAGAGGGGATCCAGAGCAATCAGCCCCAGCATTTT. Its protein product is CAISEEGIQSNQPQHF.

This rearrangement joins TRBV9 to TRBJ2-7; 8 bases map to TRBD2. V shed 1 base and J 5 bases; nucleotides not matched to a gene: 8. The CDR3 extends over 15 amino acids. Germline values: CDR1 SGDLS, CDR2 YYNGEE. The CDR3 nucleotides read TGTGCCAGCAGCGTAAGCGGGAGCGGTTGGCACGAGCAGTACTTC. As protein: CASSVSGSGWHEQYF.

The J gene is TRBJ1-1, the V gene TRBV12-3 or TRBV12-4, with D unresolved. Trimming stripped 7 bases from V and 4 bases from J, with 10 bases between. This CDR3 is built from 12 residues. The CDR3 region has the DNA TGTGCCAGCACTTTGGGGATCACTGAAGCTTTCTTT. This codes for CASTLGITEAFF.

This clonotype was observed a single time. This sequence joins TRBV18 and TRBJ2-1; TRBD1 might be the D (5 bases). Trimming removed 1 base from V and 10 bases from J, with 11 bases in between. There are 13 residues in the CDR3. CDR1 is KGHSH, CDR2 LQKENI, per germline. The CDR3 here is CASSPLKGWEQFF. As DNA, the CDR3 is TGTGCCAGCTCACCACTGAAGGGGTGGGAGCAGTTCTTC. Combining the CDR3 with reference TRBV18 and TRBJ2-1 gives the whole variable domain NAGVMQNPRHLVRRRGQEARLRCSPMKGHSHVYWYRQLPEEGLKFMVYLQKENIIDESGMPKERFSAEFPKEGPSILRIQQVVRGDSAAYFCASSPLKGWEQFFGPGTRLTVL.

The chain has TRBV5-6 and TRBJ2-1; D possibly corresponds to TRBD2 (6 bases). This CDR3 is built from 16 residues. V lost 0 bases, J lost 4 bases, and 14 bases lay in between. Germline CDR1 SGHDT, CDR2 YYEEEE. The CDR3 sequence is CASSLDGLATYNEQFF. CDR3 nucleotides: TGTGCCAGCAGCTTGGACGGCCTAGCGACATACAATGAGCAGTTCTTC.

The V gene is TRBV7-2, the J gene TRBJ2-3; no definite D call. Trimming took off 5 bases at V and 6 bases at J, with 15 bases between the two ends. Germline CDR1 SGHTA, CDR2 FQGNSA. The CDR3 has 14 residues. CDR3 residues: CASSETNKVDTQYF. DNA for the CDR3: TGTGCCAGCAGCGAGACCAATAAGGTGGATACGCAGTATTTT.

Here the CDR3 DNA reads TGTGCCTGGACCCTGGACGGCACCGGGGAGCTGTTTTTT. It specifies CAWTLDGTGELFF. This rearrangement joins TRBV30 to TRBJ2-2; D not certain. CDR1 GTSNPN and CDR2 SVGIG come from the germline V gene (reference sequence). The V end was cut by 4 bases, the J end by 4 bases, with 10 bases between. The CDR3 length is 13 residues.

CDR3 bases: TGTGCCAGTCGCTGGTGGCACACCTTC. This sequence encodes CASRWWHTF. The chain recombines TRBV6-7 with TRBJ1-2; D ambiguous. TRBV6-7 is reported as an ORF; its role is uncertain. CDR3 length: 9 residues. The V gene lost 9 bases and the J gene lost 12 bases, with 11 bases spanning the gap.

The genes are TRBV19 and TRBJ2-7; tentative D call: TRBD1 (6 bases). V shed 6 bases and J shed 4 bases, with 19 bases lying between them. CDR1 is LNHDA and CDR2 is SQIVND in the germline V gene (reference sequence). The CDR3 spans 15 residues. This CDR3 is CASSLSGTPSYEQYF. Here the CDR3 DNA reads TGTGCCAGTAGCCTCTCCGGGACACCCTCTTACGAGCAGTACTTC.

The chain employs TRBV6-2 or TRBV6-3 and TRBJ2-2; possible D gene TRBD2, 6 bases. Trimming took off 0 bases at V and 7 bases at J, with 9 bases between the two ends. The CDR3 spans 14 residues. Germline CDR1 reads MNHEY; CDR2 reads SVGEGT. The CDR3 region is CASSYSHGGGELFF. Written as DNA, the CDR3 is TGTGCCAGCAGTTACTCACACGGGGGCGGGGAGCTGTTTTTT.

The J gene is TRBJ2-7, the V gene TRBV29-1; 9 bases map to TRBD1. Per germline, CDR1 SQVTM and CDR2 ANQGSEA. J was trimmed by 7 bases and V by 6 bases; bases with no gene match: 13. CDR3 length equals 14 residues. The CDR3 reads CSVPGQGIIGEQYF. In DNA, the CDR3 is TGCAGCGTACCCGGACAGGGGATAATCGGAGAGCAGTACTTC.

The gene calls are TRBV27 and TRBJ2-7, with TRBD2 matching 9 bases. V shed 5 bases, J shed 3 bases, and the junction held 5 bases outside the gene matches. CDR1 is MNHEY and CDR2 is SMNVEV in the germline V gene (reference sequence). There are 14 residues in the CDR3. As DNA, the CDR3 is TGTGCCAGCAGTCACGGGACTAGCATCTACGAGCAGTACTTC. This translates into CASSHGTSIYEQYF.

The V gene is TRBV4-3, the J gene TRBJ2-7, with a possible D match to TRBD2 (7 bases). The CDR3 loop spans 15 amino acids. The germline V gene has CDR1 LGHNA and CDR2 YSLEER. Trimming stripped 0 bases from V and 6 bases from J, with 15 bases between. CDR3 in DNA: TGCGCCAGCAGCCAAGATCGTGGGGGGGCGCGCGAGCAGTACTTC. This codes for CASSQDRGGAREQYF.

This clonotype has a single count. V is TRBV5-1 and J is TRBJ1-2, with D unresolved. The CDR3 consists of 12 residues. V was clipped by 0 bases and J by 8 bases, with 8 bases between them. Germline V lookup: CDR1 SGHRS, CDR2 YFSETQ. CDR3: CASSLVGLGYTF. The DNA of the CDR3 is TGCGCCAGCAGCTTGGTAGGGTTAGGCTACACCTTC.

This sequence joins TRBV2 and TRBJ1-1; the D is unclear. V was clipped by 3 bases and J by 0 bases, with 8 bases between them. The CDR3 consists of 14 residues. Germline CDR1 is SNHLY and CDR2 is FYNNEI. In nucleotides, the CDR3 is TGTGCCAGCAGTGAGAACAGCTTGAACACTGAAGCTTTCTTT. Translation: CASSENSLNTEAFF. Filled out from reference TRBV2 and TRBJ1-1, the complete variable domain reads EPEVTQTPSHQVTQMGQEVILRCVPISNHLYFYWYRQILGQKVEFLVSFYNNEISEKSEIFDDQFSVERPDGSNFTLKIRSTKLEDSAMYFCASSENSLNTEAFFGQGTRLTVV.

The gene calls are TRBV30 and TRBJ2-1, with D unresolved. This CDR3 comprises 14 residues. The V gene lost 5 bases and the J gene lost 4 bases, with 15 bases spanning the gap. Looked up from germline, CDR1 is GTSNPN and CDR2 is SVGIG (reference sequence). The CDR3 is CAWASMASYNEQFF. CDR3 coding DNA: TGTGCCTGGGCCTCGATGGCGTCTTACAATGAGCAGTTCTTC.

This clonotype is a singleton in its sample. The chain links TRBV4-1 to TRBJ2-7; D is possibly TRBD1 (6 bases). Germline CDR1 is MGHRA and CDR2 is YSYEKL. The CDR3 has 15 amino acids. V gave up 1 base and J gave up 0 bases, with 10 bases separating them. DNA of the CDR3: TGCGCCAGCAGCCAAGGCAGGGGTCTCTCCTACGAGCAGTACTTC. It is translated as CASSQGRGLSYEQYF.

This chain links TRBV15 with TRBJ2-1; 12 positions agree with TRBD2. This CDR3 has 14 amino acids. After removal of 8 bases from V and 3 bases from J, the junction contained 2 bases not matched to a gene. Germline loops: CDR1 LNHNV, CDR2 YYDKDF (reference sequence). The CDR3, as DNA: TGTGCCACCTGGACTAGCGGGAACTACAATGAGCAGTTCTTC. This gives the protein CATWTSGNYNEQFF.

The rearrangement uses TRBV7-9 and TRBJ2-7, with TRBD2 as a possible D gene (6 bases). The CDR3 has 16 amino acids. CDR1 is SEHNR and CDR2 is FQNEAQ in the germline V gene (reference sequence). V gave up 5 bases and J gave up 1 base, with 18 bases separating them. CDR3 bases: TGTGCCAGCAGCACCTCGGACTATCCGAGATCCTACGAGCAGTACTTC. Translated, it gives CASSTSDYPRSYEQYF.

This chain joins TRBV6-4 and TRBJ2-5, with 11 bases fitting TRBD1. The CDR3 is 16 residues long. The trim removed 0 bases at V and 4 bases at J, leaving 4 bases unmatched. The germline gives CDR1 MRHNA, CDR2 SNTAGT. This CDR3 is CASSDSTGQGAETQYF. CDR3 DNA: TGTGCCAGCAGTGACTCTACCGGACAGGGGGCAGAGACCCAGTACTTC.

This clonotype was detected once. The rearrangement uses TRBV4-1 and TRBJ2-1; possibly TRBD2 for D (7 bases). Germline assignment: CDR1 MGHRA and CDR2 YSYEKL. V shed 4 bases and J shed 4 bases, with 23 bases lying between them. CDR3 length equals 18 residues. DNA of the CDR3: TGCGCCAGCAGCCCACAAGACGGTCGGGGGGCGGGATACAATGAGCAGTTCTTC. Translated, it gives CASSPQDGRGAGYNEQFF.